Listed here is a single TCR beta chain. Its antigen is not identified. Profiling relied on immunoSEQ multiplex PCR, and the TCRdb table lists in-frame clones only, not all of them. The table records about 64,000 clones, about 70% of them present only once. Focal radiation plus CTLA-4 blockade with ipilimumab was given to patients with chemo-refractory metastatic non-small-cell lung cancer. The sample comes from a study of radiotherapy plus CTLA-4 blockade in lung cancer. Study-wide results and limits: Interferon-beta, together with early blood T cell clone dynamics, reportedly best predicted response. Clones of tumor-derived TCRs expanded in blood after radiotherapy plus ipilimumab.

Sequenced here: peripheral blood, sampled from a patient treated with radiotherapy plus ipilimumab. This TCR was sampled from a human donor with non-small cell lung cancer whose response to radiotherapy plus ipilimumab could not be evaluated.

CDR3 bases: TGTGCCAGCAGCCGCGTTTTGGGGGCTTACGAGCAGTACTTC. Translated, it gives CASSRVLGAYEQYF. The gene calls are TRBV7-2 and TRBJ2-7; perhaps TRBD1 as D (6 bases). CDR1 and CDR2 from the germline V gene are SGHTA and FQGNSA. V dropped 5 bases and J dropped 4 bases, with 15 bases sitting between them. There are 14 residues in the CDR3.